The sequence of this T cell receptor beta chain was determined in a study of OX40 agonist ivuxolimab in advanced cancers. Study-wide background: In this trial design, patients received ivuxolimab intravenously at 0.01 to 10 mg/kg every 2 weeks.

Measured with immunoSEQ multiplex PCR; TCRdb has only the in-frame clones, and not every one. The table lists around 3,700 clones, roughly 72% of them singletons. Patients with autoimmune history or systemic immunosuppression were excluded. Blood sampling was done at baseline, cycle 4 day 1, and cycle 7 day 1. The CDR3 has 18 amino acids. Germline CDR1 reads LGHNA; CDR2 reads YSLEER. The V end was cut by 0 bases, the J end by 2 bases, with 18 bases between. Source: CD4+ or CD8+ T cells sorted from blood, taken in a trial of the OX40 agonist ivuxolimab. The V gene is TRBV4-3, the J gene TRBJ2-3, with unresolved D. The source of this sequence is an adult with an advanced solid tumor such as melanoma, head and neck, liver or kidney cancer. CDR3 amino acids: CASSQDLSEKVFTDTQYF. CDR3 in DNA: TGCGCCAGCAGCCAAGACCTCTCGGAAAAGGTGTTCACAGATACGCAGTATTTT.